This T cell receptor beta chain appears in the sequencing data of a study of cytomegalovirus exposure and HLA in healthy donors. Measured with immunoSEQ multiplex PCR; TCRdb has only the in-frame clones, and not every one. The table shows 250,000 to 400,000 clones, with approximately 91% occurring only once. In the case of this clone: Its antigen is unknown.

Study findings and constraints: While the bulk of TCR sequences proved rare, some public TCRs turned up in many donors. Among TCR beta chains, those listed as cytomegalovirus-associated numbered about 150.

Looked up from germline, CDR1 is SGHRS and CDR2 is YFSETQ. The CDR3 consists of 16 residues. The germline V and J ends were trimmed by 2 bases and 0 bases, with 12 bases remaining between them. Sequences were obtained from PBMCs. V and J are TRBV5-1 and TRBJ1-3, with D maybe TRBD1 (6 bases). The sequence was obtained from a young man in good health and CMV-seronegative. As DNA, the CDR3 is TGCGCCAGCAGCTTTAGTACAGGGTTCTCTGGAAACACCATATATTTT. The encoded protein is CASSFSTGFSGNTIYF.